The 19 T cell receptor beta chains listed next were all sequenced from one sample in a study of cytomegalovirus exposure and HLA in healthy donors. The PCR had 60 Vbeta and 13 Jbeta primers. Repertoires were generated with immunoSEQ multiplex PCR, while TCRdb's copy carries only in-frame clones and drops some. Found here are tens of thousands of clones; the top ten clones hold 1.5% to 2%. The sequencing sample was made of PBMCs. The receptors here all came from a woman aged 30 to 39 in good health and CMV-seronegative.

The rearrangement uses TRBV7-9 and TRBJ2-3; TRBD1 is a possible D gene (6 bases). The CDR3 sequence is 12 residues long. V lost 11 bases to trimming and J lost 2 bases, with 11 bases between them. Per germline, CDR1 SEHNR and CDR2 FQNEAQ (reference sequence). The CDR3 DNA sequence: TGTGCCGGGGACACAAACACAGATACGCAGTATTTT. Its protein product is CAGDTNTDTQYF.

The chain is built from TRBV12-5 and TRBJ2-2; D gene unclear. Trimming removed 1 base at V and 1 base at J, with 7 bases between. This CDR3 is 15 amino acids long. In germline, CDR1 is LGHNT, CDR2 FRNRAP. CDR3 sequence: CASGLAAVNTGELFF. DNA of the CDR3: TGTGCTAGTGGTTTGGCGGCGGTGAACACCGGGGAGCTGTTTTTT.

The V call is TRBV30, the J call TRBJ2-2; no definite D call. The CDR3 is made up of 12 amino acids. CDR1 and CDR2 from the germline V gene are GTSNPN and SVGIG (reference sequence). Trimming left V 2 bases short and J 7 bases short, with 8 bases between. DNA for the CDR3: TGTGCCTGGAGTCTCCCCGGCGGGGAGCTGTTTTTT. This encodes CAWSLPGGELFF.

CDR3 region: CASSTQGSEAFF. In DNA form, the CDR3 reads TGCGCCAGCAGCACACAGGGATCTGAAGCTTTCTTT. This rearrangement joins TRBV10-2 to TRBJ1-1; tentative D call: TRBD1 (6 bases). Germline CDR1 reads WSHSY; CDR2 reads SAAADI. The CDR3 sequence is 12 residues long. The germline V and J ends were trimmed by 6 bases and 6 bases, with 11 bases remaining between them.

This chain links TRBV30 with TRBJ2-6; a possible D gene is TRBD1 (5 bases). CDR1 and CDR2 from the germline V gene are GTSNPN and SVGIG (reference sequence). This CDR3 has 18 amino acids. V was cut by 5 bases and J by 2 bases, with 22 bases left in between. In DNA, the CDR3 is TGTGCCTGGGACAGAATGTACTCCTCATGGACTGGGGCCAACGTCCTGACTTTC. This codes for CAWDRMYSSWTGANVLTF.

The chain links TRBV7-9 to TRBJ1-3, with D perhaps matching TRBD1 (6 bases). The ends were cut back, 11 bases at V and 4 bases at J, with 21 bases in the middle. CDR1 and CDR2 from the germline V gene are SEHNR and FQNEAQ (reference sequence). This CDR3 contains 15 residues. CDR3 nucleotides: TGTGCCTGCCGAACAGGGAGAGCGGGAGGAAACACCATATATTTT. Translating gives CACRTGRAGGNTIYF.

J is TRBJ2-2 and V is TRBV9; 8 bases line up with TRBD1. Trimming at V came to 7 bases and at J to 1 base, leaving 15 bases not matched to a gene. Looked up from germline, CDR1 is SGDLS and CDR2 is YYNGEE. CDR3 length: 18 residues. CDR3 in amino acids: CASWDGQGLVENTGELFF. Here the CDR3 DNA reads TGTGCCAGCTGGGATGGACAGGGTTTAGTAGAGAACACCGGGGAGCTGTTTTTT.

This chain connects TRBV7-2 to TRBJ1-1; 8 nucleotides line up with TRBD1. This CDR3 has 15 amino acids. The germline gives CDR1 SGHTA, CDR2 FQGNSA. The V and J ends lost 1 base and 5 bases, in that order; junction bases with no gene match: 6. The CDR3 sequence: CASSLDRGYPTEAFF. The CDR3 DNA reads TGTGCCAGCAGCTTAGACAGGGGGTATCCGACTGAAGCTTTCTTT.

The V gene is TRBV28, the J gene TRBJ2-7, with 11 positions matching TRBD2. The CDR3 contains 15 residues. Germline V gene sequence: CDR1 MDHEN, CDR2 SYDVKM. Unmatched junction bases numbered 4, after V lost 3 bases and J lost 3 bases. CDR3 bases: TGTGCCAGCAGTTTGCCTAGCGGGAGGAGCTACGAGCAGTACTTC. Translated: CASSLPSGRSYEQYF.

This sequence joins TRBV18 and TRBJ1-4, with D tentatively TRBD1 (6 bases). Germline V gene lookup returns CDR1 KGHSH and CDR2 LQKENI. V lost 3 bases and J 5 bases, leaving 16 bases between the germline ends. This CDR3 spans 16 amino acids. CDR3 bases: TGTGCCAGCTCACCCTTTGGCGGACAGCCCAATGAAAAACTGTTTTTT. Translating it yields CASSPFGGQPNEKLFF.

The chain has TRBV6-6 and TRBJ2-7; D gene uncertain. Trimming shortened V by 5 bases and J by 3 bases, and 11 bases separated the two germline ends. This CDR3 has 13 residues. CDR1 and CDR2 (germline): MNHNY, SVGAGI (reference sequence). CDR3 in amino acids: CASSPTGLYEQYF. CDR3 DNA: TGTGCCAGCAGTCCTACTGGGCTCTACGAGCAGTACTTC.

V usage is TRBV13 and J usage is TRBJ2-7, with D perhaps matching TRBD2 (6 bases). Germline CDR1 PRHDT, CDR2 FYEKMQ (reference sequence). This CDR3 comprises 18 residues. Trimming removed 4 bases from V and 0 bases from J, with 22 bases in between. The CDR3 loop is CASSSPGSGRRVSYEQYF. The CDR3 DNA reads as TGTGCCAGCAGCTCCCCCGGTTCCGGGCGGAGGGTCTCCTACGAGCAGTACTTC.

V and J are TRBV29-1 and TRBJ2-6; D uncertain. The V end lost 1 base, the J end lost 2 bases, and 9 bases lay between the germline ends. CDR1 is SQVTM and CDR2 is ANQGSEA in the germline V gene. The CDR3 sequence is 15 residues long. The CDR3 protein is CSVEGRGAGANVLTF. CDR3 in DNA: TGCAGCGTTGAAGGTCGAGGCGCTGGGGCCAACGTCCTGACTTTC.

This rearrangement joins TRBV18 to TRBJ1-1; TRBD1 matches at 7 bases. Germline V gene data show CDR1 as KGHSH and CDR2 as LQKENI. The V and J ends lost 3 bases and 5 bases, in that order; junction bases with no gene match: 6. This CDR3 comprises 14 residues. CDR3 amino acids: CASSPGQRLTEAFF. In DNA, the CDR3 is TGTGCCAGCTCACCGGGACAGAGATTAACTGAAGCTTTCTTT.

The rearrangement links TRBV28 to TRBJ2-2; 7 nucleotides line up with TRBD1. CDR3 size: 18 residues. Germline CDR1 and CDR2: MDHEN and SYDVKM. The J segment lost 5 bases and the V segment lost 6 bases, leaving 18 bases of the junction unmatched. CDR3 sequence reads: CASSLLLTWDSKTGELFF. In DNA form, the CDR3 reads TGTGCCAGCAGCCTACTTCTAACCTGGGACAGTAAGACCGGGGAGCTGTTTTTT.

The chain combines TRBV11-1 with TRBJ2-2, with D perhaps matching TRBD2 (5 bases). V lost 5 bases, J lost 5 bases, and 12 bases lay in between. In germline, CDR1 is SGHAT, CDR2 FQDESV (reference sequence). CDR3 length: 14 residues. The CDR3 coding sequence is TGTGCCAGCAGCCCCCGGGAAACGACCGGGGAGCTGTTTTTT. Amino acids: CASSPRETTGELFF.

J is TRBJ2-1 and V is TRBV27, with 10 bases lining up with TRBD2. V shed 6 bases, J shed 8 bases, and the junction held 16 bases outside the gene matches. This CDR3 is 17 amino acids long. Looked up from germline, CDR1 is MNHEY and CDR2 is SMNVEV (reference sequence). CDR3 sequence: CASRLRSLAGLGDEQFF. CDR3 nucleotides: TGTGCCAGCAGGCTAAGGTCACTAGCGGGACTCGGGGATGAGCAGTTCTTC.

The rearrangement joins TRBV9 to TRBJ2-7, with a possible D match to TRBD2 (5 bases). V dropped 4 bases and J dropped 6 bases, with 11 bases sitting between them. The CDR3 extends over 12 amino acids. The germline V gene encodes CDR1 SGDLS and CDR2 YYNGEE. In DNA form, the CDR3 reads TGTGCCAGCAGCTCACGAGGGAGCGAGCAGTACTTC. Protein product: CASSSRGSEQYF.

Here the CDR3 reads CASSRQPEPNPGYTF. In nucleotides, the CDR3 is TGTGCCAGCAGTCGACAACCGGAACCCAACCCTGGCTACACCTTC. This sequence joins TRBV6-5 and TRBJ1-2; D gene ambiguous. CDR1 MNHEY and CDR2 SVGAGI come from the germline V gene. CDR3 size: 15 residues. The V gene lost 5 bases and the J gene lost 7 bases, with 20 bases spanning the gap.